The clone carrying this T cell receptor beta chain was seen a single time. This entry comes from a study of T cell changes during pregnancy in multiple sclerosis. Germline V CDR1 and CDR2: MNHNS, SASEGT. Trimming left V 1 base short and J 4 bases short, with 13 bases between. The CDR3 consists of 15 residues. Clones were sequenced by immunoSEQ multiplex PCR, and TCRdb holds only the in-frame ones, with some missing. The sample shows around 40,000 clones, roughly 90% of them seen only once. This sequence was found in a female donor in good health, enrolled as a control in a pregnancy study. Sequences were derived from CD4+ T cells from peripheral blood mononuclear cells, sampled after pregnancy. The rearrangement links TRBV6-1 to TRBJ1-1; D might be TRBD1 (5 bases). The CDR3 region is CASSEEAGMGTEAFF. The CDR3 DNA follows: TGTGCCAGCAGTGAAGAGGCAGGGATGGGCACTGAAGCTTTCTTT.